The 20 T cell receptor beta chains below all came from one sample that was sequenced in a study of cytomegalovirus exposure and HLA in healthy donors. Primers for the PCR totalled 60 Vbeta and 13 Jbeta. The repertoire was sequenced with immunoSEQ multiplex PCR; TCRdb's copy has only in-frame clones and lacks some. This sample carries around 58,000 clones, more than 65% of them seen once, and the ten largest clones take about 35%. The sample consisted of PBMCs. Source of these receptors: a man aged 35 to 55 in good health and CMV-seropositive.

The chain joins TRBV5-1 to TRBJ1-1, with D maybe TRBD1 (5 bases). CDR1 and CDR2 from the germline V gene are SGHRS and YFSETQ. The CDR3 runs to 13 residues. The germline V and J ends were trimmed by 5 bases and 0 bases, with 8 bases remaining between them. CDR3: CASRGLMNTEAFF. CDR3 bases: TGCGCCAGCAGGGGGCTGATGAACACTGAAGCTTTCTTT.

This chain's CDR3 is CASSLKGVSYEQYF. In DNA form, the CDR3 reads TGTGCCAGCAGCCTCAAGGGGGTGAGCTACGAGCAGTACTTC. The chain carries TRBV7-9 and TRBJ2-7, with D maybe TRBD1 (6 bases). Germline CDR1 reads SEHNR; CDR2 reads FQNEAQ (reference sequence). V lost 5 bases, J lost 3 bases, and 14 bases lay in between. The CDR3 has 14 amino acids.

On this clone: Its ends do not fully match the called genes, so a read error is possible. V is TRBV9 and J is TRBJ2-7, with 9 bases that match TRBD1. The CDR3 is 15 amino acids. Germline V gives CDR1 SGDLS, CDR2 YYNGEE. The CDR3 loop is CASSVKGQGSSEQYF. The CDR3 DNA reads TGTGCCAGCAGCGTAAAGGGACAGGGTTCCTCCGAGCAGTACTTC. Supplemented by reference TRBV9 and TRBJ2-7, the full variable domain reads DSGVTQTPKHLITATGQRVTLRCSPRSGDLSVYWYQQSLDQGLQFLIQYYNGEERAKGNILERFSAQQFPDLHSELNLSSLELGDSALYFCASSVKGQGSSEQYFGPGTRLTVT.

This rearrangement joins TRBV14 to TRBJ1-1, with TRBD1 matching 7 bases. V lost 5 bases, J lost 5 bases, and 8 bases stayed unmatched. Germline loops: CDR1 SGHDN, CDR2 FVKESK. The CDR3 has 14 amino acids. The CDR3 nucleotides are TGTGCCAGCAGCTTCAGACAGGGCAGAACTGAAGCTTTCTTT. It yields the protein CASSFRQGRTEAFF. The full variable domain, completed using reference TRBV14 and TRBJ1-1, is EAGVTQFPSHSVIEKGQTVTLRCDPISGHDNLYWYRRVMGKEIKFLLHFVKESKQDESGMPNNRFLAERTGGTYSTLKVQPAELEDSGVYFCASSFRQGRTEAFFGQGTRLTVV.

There are a few counts of this clone. This sequence joins TRBV7-2 and TRBJ2-7, with D uncertain. The V end was cut by 1 base, the J end by 5 bases, with 3 bases between. The CDR3 loop spans 11 amino acids. Germline V gene sequence: CDR1 SGHTA, CDR2 FQGNSA. The CDR3 protein is CASSLVDEQYF. The DNA of the CDR3 is TGTGCCAGCAGCTTAGTCGACGAGCAGTACTTC.

A single count supports this clone. The CDR3 coding sequence is TGTGCCAGCACTAGAGGGACAGTCTCGGGGGGCTACACCTTC. Translated, it gives CASTRGTVSGGYTF. The gene calls are TRBV6-5 and TRBJ1-2; TRBD1 aligns across 7 bases. Germline CDR1 is MNHEY and CDR2 is SVGAGI. This CDR3 spans 14 amino acids. Unmatched junction bases numbered 13, after V lost 7 bases and J lost 8 bases.

Here the CDR3 DNA reads TGTGCCAGCAGCTTGGTTCAGGACACTGAAGCTTTCTTT. Its protein product is CASSLVQDTEAFF. The V gene is TRBV5-6, the J gene TRBJ1-1; D ambiguous. CDR1 SGHDT and CDR2 YYEEEE come from the germline V gene. V lost 0 bases and J 3 bases, leaving 6 bases between the germline ends. The CDR3 is 13 amino acids.

This chain connects TRBV30 to TRBJ1-5; no definite D call. The germline V gene has CDR1 GTSNPN and CDR2 SVGIG (reference sequence). The CDR3 is made up of 15 amino acids. The germline V and J ends were trimmed by 1 base and 6 bases, with 16 bases remaining between them. This CDR3 is CAWSGPPEGSQPQHF. The CDR3 bases are TGTGCCTGGAGTGGACCCCCGGAGGGTTCTCAGCCCCAGCATTTT.

The count of this clone is one. The chain couples TRBV5-6 to TRBJ1-3, with unresolved D. Germline V gene lookup returns CDR1 SGHDT and CDR2 YYEEEE. The CDR3 contains 16 residues. Trimming cost V 0 bases and J 0 bases, with 10 bases left between them. The chain's CDR3 is CASSLAGLLSGNTIYF. In DNA, the CDR3 is TGTGCCAGCAGCTTGGCGGGTCTTCTCTCTGGAAACACCATATATTTT.

The rearrangement joins TRBV30 to TRBJ1-1, with TRBD1 as a possible D gene (6 bases). Germline CDR1 reads GTSNPN; CDR2 reads SVGIG (reference sequence). The ends were cut back, 4 bases at V and 8 bases at J, with 20 bases in the middle. The CDR3 is made up of 14 amino acids. The CDR3 nucleotides read TGTGCCTGGATCCCGTTCGACAGGACGGGGGAAGCTTTCTTT. Translation: CAWIPFDRTGEAFF.

The chain carries TRBV9 and TRBJ2-3; D possibly corresponds to TRBD2 (7 bases). Germline CDR1 and CDR2: SGDLS and YYNGEE. V lost 2 bases, J lost 5 bases, and 12 bases lay in between. This CDR3 has 14 amino acids. This chain's CDR3 is CASSVAGAKDTQYF. CDR3 DNA: TGTGCCAGCAGCGTTGCGGGGGCTAAAGATACGCAGTATTTT.

This rearrangement joins TRBV7-3 to TRBJ2-3, with 11 nucleotides matching TRBD2. With 4 bases clipped from V and 11 bases from J, the junction kept 5 bases outside the gene matches. The CDR3 sequence is 13 residues long. Germline CDR1 SGHTA, CDR2 FQGTGA. Here the CDR3 DNA reads TGTGCCAGCAGCTCCCCGCTAGCGGGGGGGCAGTATTTT. Protein product: CASSSPLAGGQYF.

The chain has TRBV29-1 and TRBJ2-6, with D hard to call. V shed 2 bases and J shed 0 bases, with 5 bases lying between them. Looked up from germline, CDR1 is SQVTM and CDR2 is ANQGSEA. The CDR3 is 14 residues long. The DNA for the CDR3 is TGCAGCGTTGAACACAACTCTGGGGCCAACGTCCTGACTTTC. As protein: CSVEHNSGANVLTF.

This clone has only a few counts. The gene calls are TRBV4-3 and TRBJ2-3, with 9 bases aligning to TRBD2. The CDR3 spans 17 residues. CDR1 is LGHNA and CDR2 is YSLEER in the germline V gene. Trimming took 4 bases from V and 6 from J; bases not matched to a gene: 14. The CDR3 DNA follows: TGCGCCAGCAGCCGGAAGGCGGGCGGGGGGGCCGCGGATACGCAGTATTTT. Residues: CASSRKAGGGAADTQYF.

This clone has a handful of counts. V usage is TRBV30 and J usage is TRBJ1-4; 9 positions match TRBD1. There are 18 residues in the CDR3. The J segment lost 7 bases and the V segment lost 0 bases, leaving 15 bases of the junction unmatched. Germline-derived CDR1 and CDR2 are GTSNPN and SVGIG (reference sequence). CDR3 coding DNA: TGTGCCTGGAGTGTAATCGGGACAGGGAGGGGGCTTATTGAAAAACTGTTTTTT. Its translation: CAWSVIGTGRGLIEKLFF.

This clone was seen only a few times. V usage is TRBV5-6 and J usage is TRBJ1-1; D uncertain. Per germline, CDR1 SGHDT and CDR2 YYEEEE. Trimming removed 0 bases at V and 1 base at J, with 10 bases between. The CDR3 extends over 15 amino acids. The CDR3 loop is CASSLGPGTNTEAFF. In DNA, the CDR3 is TGTGCCAGCAGCTTGGGCCCAGGAACGAACACTGAAGCTTTCTTT.

This clone has a handful of counts. The chain combines TRBV11-3 with TRBJ2-1, with 8 nucleotides matching TRBD2. The CDR3 contains 15 residues. Trimming removed 5 bases from V and 7 bases from J; junction bases left unmatched: 10. The V gene's germline CDR1 is SGHNT and CDR2 YENEEA. The CDR3 spells CASSRFSGAENEQFF. In DNA, the CDR3 is TGTGCCAGCAGCCGATTTAGCGGGGCGGAGAATGAGCAGTTCTTC.

Only a few counts were recorded for this clone. The V and J genes are TRBV7-9 and TRBJ2-1; 7 bases are shared with TRBD2. Germline V gene data show CDR1 as SEHNR and CDR2 as FQNEAQ (reference sequence). The CDR3 runs to 15 residues. V gave up 3 bases and J gave up 8 bases; unmatched junction bases: 10. The CDR3: CASSFSTGGVDEQFF. The CDR3 DNA sequence: TGTGCCAGCAGCTTTTCGACGGGGGGAGTAGATGAGCAGTTCTTC.

The rearrangement joins TRBV11-2 to TRBJ2-7; TRBD1 matches 7 bases. The CDR3 runs to 13 residues. The junction had 7 bases not matched to a gene; V was cut back by 5 bases and J by 6 bases. Germline V gene data show CDR1 as SGHAT and CDR2 as FQNNGV. The CDR3, as DNA: TGTGCCAGCAGCAACTACAGGGGTAGCGAGCAGTACTTC. It codes for CASSNYRGSEQYF.

The chain joins TRBV30 to TRBJ1-1, with TRBD1 matching 10 bases. V shed 3 bases, J shed 4 bases, and the junction held 2 bases outside the gene matches. The CDR3 is 13 amino acids. Per germline, CDR1 GTSNPN and CDR2 SVGIG (reference sequence). The CDR3 nucleotides are TGTGCCTGGAGGGGACAGGGGCGCACTGAAGCTTTCTTT. As protein: CAWRGQGRTEAFF.